This TCR beta chain originates from a study of T cell responses to AZD1222 COVID-19 vaccine. About the study: Second-dose timings of about 4 or about 12 weeks were pooled.

Notes on the study in general: Of spike-specific TCRs, nearly half reportedly target regions left unmutated in variants.

Germline trimming cut 4 bases from V and 4 bases from J; bases unmatched to any gene: 9. The CDR3 length is 15 residues. Germline values: CDR1 SGHTA, CDR2 FQGNSA. TCRdb's table, derived via immunoSEQ multiplex PCR, lists solely in-frame clones and lacks some. This repertoire shows approximately 100,000 clones, 87% found once; its top ten account for about 3%. A remark on this clone: What it recognizes is unknown.

V gene TRBV7-2 combines with J gene TRBJ1-2; 7 nucleotides agree with TRBD1. This clonotype originated in an adult in good health. The sample in question was peripheral blood, obtained on day 0 of AZD1222 vaccination. CDR3 sequence (DNA): TGTGCCAGCAGCTCCCGCGACAGGGCCATCTATGGCTACACCTTC. This translates into CASSSRDRAIYGYTF.